This passage covers 23 T cell receptor beta chains from one sample sequenced in a study of blood T cell repertoires in COVID-19. Data came from immunoSEQ multiplex PCR; TCRdb stores just in-frame clones and leaves some out. The repertoire holds over 300,000 clones, with 89% as singletons. What was sequenced was PBMCs or T cells enriched from blood (not recorded which). The receptors were sampled from a woman in her thirties or forties who had recovered from COVID-19.

V gene TRBV11-3 combines with J gene TRBJ2-3; 8 bases are a match to TRBD2. Germline loops: CDR1 SGHNT, CDR2 YENEEA. V shed 0 bases, J shed 2 bases, and the junction held 4 bases outside the gene matches. CDR3 length: 16 amino acids. In DNA, the CDR3 is TGTGCCAGCAGCTTAGATCTACTAGCGGACACAGATACGCAGTATTTT. Protein: CASSLDLLADTDTQYF.

J is TRBJ2-2 and V is TRBV5-1; 9 bases align to TRBD2. Germline values: CDR1 SGHRS, CDR2 YFSETQ. V lost 4 bases to trimming and J lost 3 bases; unmatched junction nucleotides: 7. The CDR3 runs 16 residues. The CDR3 loop is CASSLSGSPDTGELFF. The CDR3 DNA is TGCGCCAGCAGCCTTAGCGGGAGCCCAGACACCGGGGAGCTGTTTTTT. Full variable domain (rest looked up from reference TRBV5-1 and TRBJ2-2): KAGVTQTPRYLIKTRGQQVTLSCSPISGHRSVSWYQQTPGQGLQFLFEYFSETQRNKGNFPGRFSGRQFSNSRSEMNVSTLELGDSALYLCASSLSGSPDTGELFFGEGSRLTVL.

This clone occurred once. This sequence joins TRBV2 and TRBJ2-3, with D maybe TRBD2 (5 bases). Trimming cost V 4 bases and J 2 bases, with 10 bases left between them. This CDR3 comprises 14 residues. From germline, CDR1 is SNHLY and CDR2 FYNNEI. CDR3 coding DNA: TGTGCCAGCAGTGTTCACCGGGACACAGATACGCAGTATTTT. It yields the protein CASSVHRDTDTQYF.

CDR3 DNA sequence: TGTGCCAGCAGATTTCCGGGACAGGGATCCTACGAGCAGTACTTC. Amino acids: CASRFPGQGSYEQYF. The chain carries TRBV5-8 and TRBJ2-7; 9 bases align to TRBD1. V lost 5 bases to trimming and J lost 1 base; unmatched junction nucleotides: 7. The length of the CDR3 is 15 residues. Germline V CDR1 and CDR2: SGHTS, YDEGEE.

This clone was recorded only once. This rearrangement joins TRBV7-2 to TRBJ2-1, with TRBD2 matching over 8 bases. CDR1 and CDR2 (germline): SGHTA, FQGNSA. This CDR3 comprises 16 residues. Trimming took 4 bases from V and 10 from J; bases not matched to a gene: 15. CDR3 sequence reads: CASSSSGLAGRREQFF. The CDR3 region has the DNA TGTGCCAGCAGCTCCTCAGGACTAGCAGGCCGACGGGAGCAGTTCTTC.

The gene calls are TRBV12-3 or TRBV12-4 and TRBJ2-6; a weak D match, TRBD1 (5 bases). V lost 11 bases and J 0 bases, leaving 8 bases between the germline ends. CDR3 length: 13 amino acids. CDR3: CAGQISGANVLTF. In DNA form, the CDR3 reads TGTGCCGGACAAATCTCTGGGGCCAACGTCCTGACTTTC.

This clone showed up just a few times. The chain is built from TRBV7-9 and TRBJ1-6; 9 bases line up with TRBD1. J gave up 5 bases and V 5 bases, and 7 bases lay outside the gene matches. The CDR3 totals 16 residues. Germline lookup yields CDR1 SEHNR and CDR2 FQNEAQ (reference sequence). In DNA, the CDR3 is TGTGCCAGCAGCCCCCTGAGGACAGGGGATAATTCACCCCTCCACTTT. Translation gives CASSPLRTGDNSPLHF.

The genes are TRBV5-5 and TRBJ2-7; 13 bases match TRBD2. CDR3 length: 15 residues. Germline lookup yields CDR1 SGHKS and CDR2 YYEKEE (reference sequence). Germline trimming cut 4 bases from V and 0 bases from J; bases unmatched to any gene: 1. The DNA for the CDR3 is TGTGCCAGCAGCCGGACTAGCGGGAGCTCCTACGAGCAGTACTTC. Its protein is CASSRTSGSSYEQYF.

Concerning this clone: The sample holds other DNA sequences that translate to the same CDR3. The chain employs TRBV5-1 and TRBJ2-3, with 13 positions matching TRBD2. This CDR3 is built from 16 residues. Trimming cost V 2 bases and J 1 base; bases outside gene matches: 1. Germline loops: CDR1 SGHRS, CDR2 YFSETQ. The DNA for the CDR3 is TGCGCCAGCAGCTTAGGGACTAGCGGGGGCACAGATACGCAGTATTTT. It specifies CASSLGTSGGTDTQYF.

V and J are TRBV5-1 and TRBJ1-2; D may be TRBD1 (6 bases). Trimming took 3 bases from V and 1 from J, leaving 13 bases between them. The CDR3 extends over 15 amino acids. Germline V lookup: CDR1 SGHRS, CDR2 YFSETQ. The CDR3 sequence: CASSSNTGFNYGYTF. CDR3 DNA sequence: TGCGCCAGCAGCTCGAATACAGGGTTTAACTATGGCTACACCTTC. The full variable domain, completed using reference TRBV5-1 and TRBJ1-2, is KAGVTQTPRYLIKTRGQQVTLSCSPISGHRSVSWYQQTPGQGLQFLFEYFSETQRNKGNFPGRFSGRQFSNSRSEMNVSTLELGDSALYLCASSSNTGFNYGYTFGSGTRLTVV.

Turning to this clone: The sample contains more than one DNA sequence encoding this CDR3. The genes are TRBV4-2 and TRBJ1-5, with TRBD1 identical over 7 bases. Germline V gives CDR1 LGHNA, CDR2 YNFKEQ. V lost 1 base and J lost 6; bases outside the gene matches: 3. The CDR3 contains 14 residues. The CDR3 region is CASSQGAGGQPQHF. Written as DNA, the CDR3 is TGTGCCAGCAGCCAAGGGGCAGGGGGTCAGCCCCAGCATTTT.

This rearrangement joins TRBV12-3 or TRBV12-4 to TRBJ2-7, with 11 positions matching TRBD2. CDR3 length equals 13 residues. Losses at the gene ends were 6 bases for V and 6 bases for J; bases not matched to a gene: 4. CDR3 protein: CASRISGGVEQYF. CDR3 DNA sequence: TGTGCCAGCAGAATTAGCGGGGGGGTCGAGCAGTACTTC.

The chain recombines TRBV30 with TRBJ1-2; 9 positions match TRBD1. The CDR3 sequence is 13 residues long. Germline CDR1 GTSNPN, CDR2 SVGIG (reference sequence). The trim removed 8 bases at V and 1 base at J, leaving 5 bases unmatched. The CDR3 loop reads CASPGQGNYGYTF. In DNA, the CDR3 is TGTGCCAGTCCGGGACAGGGTAACTATGGCTACACCTTC.

The count of this clone is one. V and J are TRBV11-3 and TRBJ2-1, with D possibly matching TRBD2 (5 bases). V was trimmed by 5 bases and J by 4 bases, leaving 9 bases between them. This CDR3 region has 13 residues. Germline V lookup: CDR1 SGHNT, CDR2 YENEEA. The DNA for the CDR3 is TGTGCCAGCAGCCGAGGGCCATACAATGAGCAGTTCTTC. Its translation is CASSRGPYNEQFF.

The chain joins TRBV19 to TRBJ2-1, with TRBD2 matching 7 bases. Losses at the gene ends were 1 base for V and 4 bases for J; bases not matched to a gene: 4. This CDR3 spans 15 amino acids. Germline loops: CDR1 LNHDA, CDR2 SQIVND (reference sequence). CDR3 in DNA: TGTGCCAGTAGTATAGCAGGCGGGGGATACAATGAGCAGTTCTTC. The encoded protein is CASSIAGGGYNEQFF.

This clone was found many times. The rearrangement links TRBV28 to TRBJ2-7, with D perhaps TRBD1 (5 bases). Deletions cut 2 bases from V and 3 bases from J, with 8 bases between. Germline CDR1 and CDR2: MDHEN and SYDVKM. This CDR3 is built from 13 residues. CDR3 residues: CASSLARVYEQYF. The CDR3 DNA sequence: TGTGCCAGCAGTTTAGCCAGGGTCTACGAGCAGTACTTC. The whole variable domain, remainder taken from reference TRBV28 and TRBJ2-7, is DVKVTQSSRYLVKRTGEKVFLECVQDMDHENMFWYRQDPGLGLRLIYFSYDVKMKEKGDIPEGYSVSREKKERFSLILESASTNQTSMYLCASSLARVYEQYFGPGTRLTVT.

This CDR3 is CASSPTPRDTEAFF. The CDR3, as DNA: TGTGCCAGCAGCCCCACCCCCAGGGACACTGAAGCTTTCTTT. The chain employs TRBV9 and TRBJ1-1; D perhaps matches TRBD1 (5 bases). Germline V gene lookup returns CDR1 SGDLS and CDR2 YYNGEE. CDR3 length: 14 amino acids. The germline V and J ends were trimmed by 4 bases and 3 bases, with 13 bases remaining between them.

On this clone: Other DNA sequences within the sample encode an identical CDR3. The CDR3 sequence: CASSSGTGNYGYTF. The CDR3 bases are TGTGCCAGCAGCTCCGGGACAGGGAACTATGGCTACACCTTC. This chain connects TRBV7-3 to TRBJ1-2; 9 bases are shared with TRBD1. V shed 4 bases, J shed 2 bases, and the junction held 2 bases outside the gene matches. Germline values: CDR1 SGHTA, CDR2 FQGTGA. CDR3 length: 14 residues.

The chain employs TRBV5-1 and TRBJ2-5; 7 bases are shared with TRBD2. The CDR3 totals 15 residues. CDR1 is SGHRS and CDR2 is YFSETQ in the germline V gene. Trimming removed 4 bases from V and 5 bases from J; junction bases left unmatched: 11. CDR3 bases: TGCGCCAGCAGCGACCTGGCGGGAGCCGGTGAGACCCAGTACTTC. Amino acid sequence: CASSDLAGAGETQYF.

V gene TRBV27 combines with J gene TRBJ1-5, with D unresolved. From germline, CDR1 is MNHEY and CDR2 SMNVEV (reference sequence). V lost 1 base to trimming and J lost 4 bases, with 11 bases between them. This CDR3 has 15 residues. CDR3 DNA: TGTGCCAGCAGTTTATACGCGGGAGGAAATCAGCCCCAGCATTTT. Translated: CASSLYAGGNQPQHF.

This chain uses TRBV2 with TRBJ2-4; possible D gene TRBD2, 6 bases. The CDR3 totals 12 residues. The ends were cut back, 6 bases at V and 10 bases at J, with 13 bases in the middle. In germline, CDR1 is SNHLY, CDR2 FYNNEI. DNA of the CDR3: TGTGCCAGCAGGGGGACTGCTCTTATTCAGTACTTC. Translation gives CASRGTALIQYF.

The chain joins TRBV5-8 to TRBJ2-5; no firm D call. The V gene lost 2 bases and the J gene lost 6 bases, with 14 bases spanning the gap. The CDR3 length is 14 residues. Germline-derived CDR1 and CDR2 are SGHTS and YDEGEE. In nucleotides, the CDR3 is TGTGCCAGCAGCTTTCCCCCTACCAAAAAGACCCAGTACTTC. The encoded protein is CASSFPPTKKTQYF.

J is TRBJ2-2 and V is TRBV27, with 9 bases fitting TRBD1. J lost 2 bases, V lost 5 bases, and 6 bases had no gene match. In germline, CDR1 is MNHEY, CDR2 SMNVEV (reference sequence). The CDR3 is made up of 16 amino acids. This CDR3 is CASSPLDRGNTGELFF. DNA of the CDR3: TGTGCCAGCAGTCCCCTGGACAGGGGAAACACCGGGGAGCTGTTTTTT.